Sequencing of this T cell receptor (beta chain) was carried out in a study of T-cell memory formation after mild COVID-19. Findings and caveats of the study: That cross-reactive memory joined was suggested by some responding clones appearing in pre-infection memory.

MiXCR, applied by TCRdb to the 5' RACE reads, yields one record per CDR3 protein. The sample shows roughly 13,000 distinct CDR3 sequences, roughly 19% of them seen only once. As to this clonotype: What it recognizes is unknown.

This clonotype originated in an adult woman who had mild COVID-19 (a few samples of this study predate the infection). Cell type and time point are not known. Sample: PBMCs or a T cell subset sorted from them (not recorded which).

CDR3 coding DNA: TGTGCCAGCAGCAAGATCTTTCTTGATGGGGATGAGCAGTTCTTC. Translating it yields CASSKIFLDGDEQFF. The rearrangement joins TRBV5-6 to TRBJ2-1, with D hard to call. CDR1 is SGHDT and CDR2 is YYEEEE in the germline V gene. The V and J ends lost 4 bases and 8 bases respectively, with 19 bases between them. This CDR3 spans 15 amino acids.